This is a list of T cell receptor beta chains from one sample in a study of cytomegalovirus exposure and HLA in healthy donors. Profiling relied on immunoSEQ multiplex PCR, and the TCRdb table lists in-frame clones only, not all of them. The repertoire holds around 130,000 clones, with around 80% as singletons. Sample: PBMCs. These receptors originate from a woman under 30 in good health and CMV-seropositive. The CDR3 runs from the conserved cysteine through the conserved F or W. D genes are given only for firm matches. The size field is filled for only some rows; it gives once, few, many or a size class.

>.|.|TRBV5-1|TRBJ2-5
CASSLVGQETQYF
TGCGCCAGCAGCTTGGTCGGCCAAGAGACCCAGTACTTC
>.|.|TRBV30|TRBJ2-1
CAWKRASSYNEQFF
TGTGCCTGGAAGCGGGCTAGCTCCTACAATGAGCAGTTCTTC
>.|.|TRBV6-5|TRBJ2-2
CASTYRGAGTGELFF
TGTGCCAGCACCTACCGGGGGGCGGGGACCGGGGAGCTGTTTTTT
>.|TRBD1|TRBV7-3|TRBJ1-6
CASSSTGAGSPLHF
TGTGCCAGTTCGTCCACAGGGGCCGGATCACCCCTCCACTTT
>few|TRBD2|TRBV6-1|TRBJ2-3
CASTRLAGDTDTQYF
TGTGCCAGCACTCGACTAGCCGGGGACACAGATACGCAGTATTTT
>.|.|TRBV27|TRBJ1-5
CASSSRNQPQHF
TGTGCCAGCAGTTCCCGTAATCAGCCCCAGCATTTT
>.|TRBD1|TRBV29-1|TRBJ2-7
CSVVGTADYEQYF
TGCAGCGTTGTTGGGACAGCAGATTACGAGCAGTACTTC
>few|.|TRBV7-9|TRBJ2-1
CASSLAGTSYNEQFF
TGTGCCAGCAGCTTAGCGGGCACCTCCTACAATGAGCAGTTCTTC
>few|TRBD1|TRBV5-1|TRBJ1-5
CASSLGTGLNQPQHF
TGCGCCAGCAGCTTGGGGACAGGGTTAAATCAGCCCCAGCATTTT
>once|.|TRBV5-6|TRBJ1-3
CASSFTSGNTIYF
TGTGCCAGCAGCTTTACATCTGGAAACACCATATATTTT
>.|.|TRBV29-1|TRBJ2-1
CSVASSYNEQFF
TGCAGCGTTGCTAGCTCCTACAATGAGCAGTTCTTC
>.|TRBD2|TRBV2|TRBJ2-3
CASSDPSGGLTDTQYF
TGTGCCAGCAGTGACCCAAGCGGGGGGCTCACAGATACGCAGTATTTT
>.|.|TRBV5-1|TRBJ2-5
CASSLTSAQETQYF
TGCGCCAGCAGCTTGACGTCAGCGCAAGAGACCCAGTACTTC
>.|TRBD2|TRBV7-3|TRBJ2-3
CASSLSGGLGTDTQYF
TGTGCCAGCAGCCTTAGCGGGGGGCTGGGCACAGATACGCAGTATTTT
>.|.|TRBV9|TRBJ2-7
CASSVGSQLSYEQYF
TGTGCCAGCAGCGTAGGTTCACAACTAAGTTACGAGCAGTACTTC
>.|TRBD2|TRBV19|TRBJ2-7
CASSFSGTSGREQYF
TGTGCCAGTAGTTTCTCCGGGACTAGCGGGAGAGAGCAGTACTTC
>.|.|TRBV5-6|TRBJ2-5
CASSLPSTETQYF
TGTGCCAGCAGCTTGCCCAGTACGGAGACCCAGTACTTC
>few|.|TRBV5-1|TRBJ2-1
CASSLVGGHNEQFF
TGCGCCAGCAGCTTGGTTGGGGGCCACAATGAGCAGTTCTTC
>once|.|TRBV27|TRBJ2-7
CASSLRASVNYEQYF
TGTGCCAGCAGTTTACGGGCTAGCGTGAACTACGAGCAGTACTTC
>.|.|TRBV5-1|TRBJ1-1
CASRNGWISNTEAFF
TGCGCCAGCAGGAACGGGTGGATCTCGAACACTGAAGCTTTCTTT
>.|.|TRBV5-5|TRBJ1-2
CASSWAPESFDGYTF
TGTGCCAGCAGCTGGGCCCCAGAATCATTTGATGGCTACACCTTC
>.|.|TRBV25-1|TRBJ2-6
CASWRSGANVLTF
TGTGCCAGCTGGAGATCCGGGGCCAACGTCCTGACTTTC
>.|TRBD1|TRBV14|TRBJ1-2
CASSTGTGTYGYTF
TGTGCCAGCAGCACCGGGACAGGGACCTATGGCTACACCTTC
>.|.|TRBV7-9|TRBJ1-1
CASSLQVNTEAFF
TGTGCCAGCAGCTTACAGGTGAACACTGAAGCTTTCTTT
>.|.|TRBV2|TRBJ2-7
CASHRRLDSYEQYF
TGTGCCAGCCACCGGAGACTAGACTCCTACGAGCAGTACTTC
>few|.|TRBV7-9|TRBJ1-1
CASSGENTEAFF
TGTGCCAGCTCCGGGGAGAACACTGAAGCTTTCTTT
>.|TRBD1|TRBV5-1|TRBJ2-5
CASSPGTGRLETQYF
TGCGCCAGCAGCCCGGGGACAGGGCGCCTCGAGACCCAGTACTTC
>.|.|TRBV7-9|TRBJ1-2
CASSPFSTGGYGYTF
TGTGCCAGCAGCCCTTTCTCGACAGGAGGCTATGGCTACACCTTC
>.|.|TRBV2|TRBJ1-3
CASSEAPGSGNTIYF
TGTGCCAGCAGTGAAGCGCCGGGCTCTGGAAACACCATATATTTT
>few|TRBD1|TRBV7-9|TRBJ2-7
CASSSLRDREGEQYF
TGTGCCAGCAGCTCCCTTCGGGACAGGGAGGGCGAGCAGTACTTC
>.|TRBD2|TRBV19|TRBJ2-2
CASSRGLADFTGELFF
TGTGCCAGTAGCCGGGGACTAGCGGACTTCACCGGGGAGCTGTTTTTT
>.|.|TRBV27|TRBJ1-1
CASSIQRGNTEAFF
TGTGCCAGCAGTATCCAACGGGGGAACACTGAAGCTTTCTTT
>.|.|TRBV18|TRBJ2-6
CASSPALSGTGANVLTF
TGTGCCAGCTCACCGGCCCTTTCAGGAACTGGGGCCAACGTCCTGACTTTC
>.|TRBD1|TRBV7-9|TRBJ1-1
CASSSAGTGQNTEAFF
TGTGCCAGCAGCTCAGCCGGGACAGGGCAGAACACTGAAGCTTTCTTT
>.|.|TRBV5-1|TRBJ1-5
CASSLDTGGNQPQHF
TGCGCCAGCAGCTTGGATACCGGGGGCAATCAGCCCCAGCATTTT
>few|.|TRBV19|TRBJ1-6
CASSASWSSYNSPLHF
TGTGCCAGTAGTGCCTCCTGGAGCTCCTATAATTCACCCCTCCACTTT
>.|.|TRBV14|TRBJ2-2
CASSLRQNTGELFF
TGTGCCAGCAGCCTAAGACAGAACACCGGGGAGCTGTTTTTT
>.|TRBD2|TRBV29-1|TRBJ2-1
CSVGKSGGGSYNGQFF
TGCAGCGTGGGAAAAAGCGGGGGCGGTTCCTACAATGGGCAGTTCTTC
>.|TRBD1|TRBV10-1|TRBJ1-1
CASSVSQGVTEAFF
TGCGCCAGCAGTGTCTCACAGGGGGTCACTGAAGCTTTCTTT
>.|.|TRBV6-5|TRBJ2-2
CASSPRTANTGELFF
TGTGCCAGCAGTCCCAGGACAGCAAACACCGGGGAGCTGTTTTTT
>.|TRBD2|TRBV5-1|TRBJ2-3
CASSLGLAVDTDTQYF
TGCGCCAGCAGCTTGGGACTAGCGGTAGACACAGATACGCAGTATTTT
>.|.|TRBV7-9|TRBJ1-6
CASSLGASLNSPLHF
TGTGCCAGCAGCTTAGGGGCCTCCCTTAATTCACCCCTCCACTTT
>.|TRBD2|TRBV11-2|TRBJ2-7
CASSLRGGSRDEQYF
TGTGCCAGCAGCTTACGGGGGGGGTCCCGGGACGAGCAGTACTTC
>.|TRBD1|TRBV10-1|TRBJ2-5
CASSADRGYQETQYF
TGCGCCAGCAGTGCAGACAGGGGGTACCAAGAGACCCAGTACTTC
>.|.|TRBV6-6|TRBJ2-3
CASSYTQGLDTQYF
TGTGCCAGCAGTTACACTCAGGGCCTAGATACGCAGTATTTT
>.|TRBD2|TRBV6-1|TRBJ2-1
CASSGLAGGSSYNEQFF
TGTGCCAGCAGTGGACTAGCGGGGGGGAGCTCCTACAATGAGCAGTTCTTC
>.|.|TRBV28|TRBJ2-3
CASGPPGTDTQYF
TGTGCCAGCGGCCCTCCGGGGACAGATACGCAGTATTTT
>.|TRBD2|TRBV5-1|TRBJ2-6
CASSPGGSLSGANVLTF
TGCGCCAGCAGCCCGGGAGGGAGCCTCTCTGGGGCCAACGTCCTGACTTTC
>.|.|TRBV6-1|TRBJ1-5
CASRGYNQPQHF
TGTGCCAGCCGGGGTTATAATCAGCCCCAGCATTTT
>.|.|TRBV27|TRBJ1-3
CASSPQGSGNTIYF
TGTGCCAGCAGCCCACAGGGATCTGGAAACACCATATATTTT
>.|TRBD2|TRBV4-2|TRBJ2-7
CASSQASGAGEQYF
TGTGCCAGCAGCCAGGCTAGCGGGGCGGGGGAGCAGTACTTC
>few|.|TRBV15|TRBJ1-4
CATSKKLMRKTVF
TGTGCCACCAGCAAAAAATTAATGAGAAAAACTGTTTTT
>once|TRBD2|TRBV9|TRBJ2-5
CASSSYGGTQETQYF
TGTGCCAGCAGCTCTTACGGGGGGACCCAAGAGACCCAGTACTTC
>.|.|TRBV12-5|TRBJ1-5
CASGLPREFSNQPQHF
TGTGCTAGTGGTTTGCCCCGGGAGTTTAGCAATCAGCCCCAGCATTTT
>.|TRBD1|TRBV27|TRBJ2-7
CASSGNSLDRELWEQYF
TGTGCCAGCAGTGGAAATTCTTTGGACAGGGAGTTGTGGGAGCAGTACTTC
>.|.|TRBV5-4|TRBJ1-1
CASSLDGGFNTEAFF
TGTGCCAGCAGCTTGGATGGAGGGTTTAACACTGAAGCTTTCTTT
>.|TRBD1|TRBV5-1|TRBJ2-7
CASSKGQNYEQYF
TGCGCCAGCAGCAAGGGACAGAATTACGAGCAGTACTTC
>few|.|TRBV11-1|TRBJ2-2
CASSLIPTGTGELFF
TGTGCCAGCAGCTTAATTCCGACGGGAACCGGGGAGCTGTTTTTT
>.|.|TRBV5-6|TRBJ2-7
CASSLGGWGEQYF
TGTGCCAGCAGCTTGGGGGGCTGGGGCGAGCAGTACTTC
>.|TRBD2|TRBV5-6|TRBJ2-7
CASSLDLAGVEQYF
TGTGCCAGCAGCTTGGACCTAGCGGGGGTCGAGCAGTACTTC